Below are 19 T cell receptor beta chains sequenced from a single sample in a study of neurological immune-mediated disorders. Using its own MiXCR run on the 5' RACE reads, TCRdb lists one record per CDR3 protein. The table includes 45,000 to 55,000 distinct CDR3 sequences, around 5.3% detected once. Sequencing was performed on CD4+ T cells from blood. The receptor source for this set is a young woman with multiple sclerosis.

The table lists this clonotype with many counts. The CDR3: CASSFDGQNTDTQYF. CDR3 in DNA: TGCGCCAGCAGCTTTGACGGACAGAACACAGATACGCAGTATTTT. The chain links TRBV5-1 to TRBJ2-3; weak D call: TRBD1 (6 bases). Trimming removed 2 bases at V and 2 bases at J, with 12 bases between. CDR3 length: 15 residues. Germline V gene sequence: CDR1 SGHRS, CDR2 YFSETQ.

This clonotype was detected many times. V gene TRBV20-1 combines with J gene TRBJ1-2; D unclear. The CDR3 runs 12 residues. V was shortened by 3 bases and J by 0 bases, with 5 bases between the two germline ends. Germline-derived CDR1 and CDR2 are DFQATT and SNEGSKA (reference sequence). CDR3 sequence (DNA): TGCAGTGCTAGTCCTTCTAACTATGGCTACACCTTC. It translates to CSASPSNYGYTF.

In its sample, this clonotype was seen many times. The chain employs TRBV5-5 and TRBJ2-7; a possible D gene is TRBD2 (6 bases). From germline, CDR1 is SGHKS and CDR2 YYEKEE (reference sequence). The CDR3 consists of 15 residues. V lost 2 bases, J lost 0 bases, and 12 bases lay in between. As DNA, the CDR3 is TGTGCCAGCAGCTTCGTGGGGGGAACCTCCTACGAGCAGTACTTC. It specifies CASSFVGGTSYEQYF.

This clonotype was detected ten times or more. The CDR3 nucleotides are TGTGCCAGCTTCACGTCGGACCGCTTCAACACTGAAGCTTTCTTT. This encodes CASFTSDRFNTEAFF. The rearrangement links TRBV6-2 or TRBV6-3 to TRBJ1-1; D gene uncertain. Germline V lookup: CDR1 MNHEY, CDR2 SVGEGT. CDR3 length: 15 amino acids. Trimming pared 8 bases from V and 2 bases from J, leaving 18 bases between.

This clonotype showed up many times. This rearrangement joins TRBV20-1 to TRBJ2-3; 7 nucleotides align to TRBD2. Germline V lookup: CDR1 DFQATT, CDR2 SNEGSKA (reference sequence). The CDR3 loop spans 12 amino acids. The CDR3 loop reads CGSSGQTDTQYF. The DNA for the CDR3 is TGCGGGAGTAGCGGGCAGACAGATACGCAGTATTTT.

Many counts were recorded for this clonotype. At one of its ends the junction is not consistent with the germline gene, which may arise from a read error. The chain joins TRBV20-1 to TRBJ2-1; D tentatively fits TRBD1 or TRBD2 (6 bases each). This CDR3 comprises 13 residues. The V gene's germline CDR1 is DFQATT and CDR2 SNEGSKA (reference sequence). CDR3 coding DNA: TGCAGTCCTAGGGGGGAAGCCTACAATGAGCAGTTCTTC. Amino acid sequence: CSPRGEAYNEQFF.

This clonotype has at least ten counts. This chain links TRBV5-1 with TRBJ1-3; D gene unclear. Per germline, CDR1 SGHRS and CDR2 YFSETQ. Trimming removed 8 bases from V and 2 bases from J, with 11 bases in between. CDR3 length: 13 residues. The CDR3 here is CASTVGTGNTIYF. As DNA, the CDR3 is TGCGCCAGTACTGTAGGGACTGGAAACACCATATATTTT.

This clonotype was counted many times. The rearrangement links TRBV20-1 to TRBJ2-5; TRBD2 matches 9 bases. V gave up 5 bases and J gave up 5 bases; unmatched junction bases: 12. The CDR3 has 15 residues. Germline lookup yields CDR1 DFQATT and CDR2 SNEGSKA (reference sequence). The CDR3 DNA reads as TGCAGTGCTGGAATGGTAGCGGGAGTCGGGGAGACCCAGTACTTC. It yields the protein CSAGMVAGVGETQYF.

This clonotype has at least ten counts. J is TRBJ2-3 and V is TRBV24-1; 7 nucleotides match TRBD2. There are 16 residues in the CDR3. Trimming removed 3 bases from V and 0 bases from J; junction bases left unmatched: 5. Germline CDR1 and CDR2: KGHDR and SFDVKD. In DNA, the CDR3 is TGTGCCACCAGTGATGGGACTACCCGGAGCACAGATACGCAGTATTTT. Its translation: CATSDGTTRSTDTQYF.

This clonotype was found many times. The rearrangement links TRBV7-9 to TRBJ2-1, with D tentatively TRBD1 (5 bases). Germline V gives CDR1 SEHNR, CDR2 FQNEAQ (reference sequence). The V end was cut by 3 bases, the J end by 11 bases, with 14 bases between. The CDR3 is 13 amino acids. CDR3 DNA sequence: TGTGCCAGCAGCTTGCCCCCGGACACCCAGCAGTTCTTC. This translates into CASSLPPDTQQFF.

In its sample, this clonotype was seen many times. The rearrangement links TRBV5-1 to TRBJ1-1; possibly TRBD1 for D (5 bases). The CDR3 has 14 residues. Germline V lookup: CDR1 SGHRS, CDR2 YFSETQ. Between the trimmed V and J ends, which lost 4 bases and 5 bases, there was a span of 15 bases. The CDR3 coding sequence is TGCGCCAGCAGCGGGGGGTACGGAGGGACTGAAGCTTTCTTT. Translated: CASSGGYGGTEAFF. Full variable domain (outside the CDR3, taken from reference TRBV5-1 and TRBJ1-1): KAGVTQTPRYLIKTRGQQVTLSCSPISGHRSVSWYQQTPGQGLQFLFEYFSETQRNKGNFPGRFSGRQFSNSRSEMNVSTLELGDSALYLCASSGGYGGTEAFFGQGTRLTVV.

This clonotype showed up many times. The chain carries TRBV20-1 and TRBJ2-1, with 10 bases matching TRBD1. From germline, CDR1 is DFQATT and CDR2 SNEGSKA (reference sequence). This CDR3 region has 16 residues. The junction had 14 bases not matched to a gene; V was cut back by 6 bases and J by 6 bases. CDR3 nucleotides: TGCAGTGCAAGTGGCGGGGGAGACAGGGGGCGCAATGAGCAGTTCTTC. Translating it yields CSASGGGDRGRNEQFF.

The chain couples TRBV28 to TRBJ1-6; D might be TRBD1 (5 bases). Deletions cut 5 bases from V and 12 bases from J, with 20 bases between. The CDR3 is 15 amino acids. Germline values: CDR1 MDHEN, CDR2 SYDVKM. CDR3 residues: CASSPLRGTLKPLHF. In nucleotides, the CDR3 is TGTGCCAGCAGTCCCCTTCGGGGCACGTTGAAACCCCTCCACTTT.

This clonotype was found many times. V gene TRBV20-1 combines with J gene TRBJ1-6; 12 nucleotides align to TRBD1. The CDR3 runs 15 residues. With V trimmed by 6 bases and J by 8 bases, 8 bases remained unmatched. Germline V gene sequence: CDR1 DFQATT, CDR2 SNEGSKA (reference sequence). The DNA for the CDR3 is TGCAGTGCCCGGAGGGACAGGGGGCTGCATTCACCCCTCCACTTT. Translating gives CSARRDRGLHSPLHF.

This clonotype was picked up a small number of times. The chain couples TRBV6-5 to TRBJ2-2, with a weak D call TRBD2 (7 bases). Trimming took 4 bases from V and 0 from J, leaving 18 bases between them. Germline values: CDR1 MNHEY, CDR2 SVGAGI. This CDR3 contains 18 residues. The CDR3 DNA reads TGTGCCAGCAGTTTCCGACGGGCGGGGGCCGCGAACACCGGGGAGCTGTTTTTT. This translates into CASSFRRAGAANTGELFF.

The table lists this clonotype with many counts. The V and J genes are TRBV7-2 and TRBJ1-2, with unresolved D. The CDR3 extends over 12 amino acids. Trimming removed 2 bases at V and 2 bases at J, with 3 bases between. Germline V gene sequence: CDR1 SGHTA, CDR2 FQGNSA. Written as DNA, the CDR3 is TGTGCCAGCAGCTTAAGGAACTATGGCTACACCTTC. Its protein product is CASSLRNYGYTF.

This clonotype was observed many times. The CDR3 DNA sequence: TGTGCCAGCAGTCGGGGACAGACCTACGAGCAGTACTTC. It is translated as CASSRGQTYEQYF. The J gene is TRBJ2-7, the V gene TRBV6-5, with TRBD1 matching over 7 bases. This CDR3 is 13 amino acids long. The V segment lost 5 bases and the J segment 2 bases; nucleotides outside the gene matches: 3. The germline V gene encodes CDR1 MNHEY and CDR2 SVGAGI.

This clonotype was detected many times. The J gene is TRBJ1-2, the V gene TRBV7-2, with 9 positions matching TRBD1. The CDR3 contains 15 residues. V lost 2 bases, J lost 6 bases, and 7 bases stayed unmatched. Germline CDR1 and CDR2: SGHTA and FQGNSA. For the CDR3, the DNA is TGTGCCAGCAGCTTAAAAACAGGGGGCGGACATGGCTACACCTTC. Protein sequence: CASSLKTGGGHGYTF.

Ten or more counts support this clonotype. CDR3 in amino acids: CASSLIRTSGTVGELFF. The CDR3 DNA reads as TGTGCCAGCAGTCTCATCAGGACTAGCGGGACGGTCGGGGAGCTGTTTTTT. This chain links TRBV6-2 or TRBV6-3 with TRBJ2-2, with TRBD2 identical over 12 bases. This CDR3 is built from 17 residues. V lost 5 bases and J lost 7; bases outside the gene matches: 11. Germline assignment: CDR1 MNHEY and CDR2 SVGEGT.